The 5 T cell receptor beta chains below come from one sample, sequenced in a study of T-cell reconstitution after alpha-beta-depleted transplantation in children. Unique molecular identifiers were incorporated during preparation of the TCRbeta library. TCRdb reanalysed the PCR reads using MiXCR and keeps one entry per CDR3 protein. Here the sample spans about 400,000 distinct CDR3 sequences, 13% being singletons. This material consisted of PBMCs, taken from the stem cell graft. These receptors came from a human donor who donated a stem cell graft to a child with Fanconi anemia.

The DNA of the CDR3 is TGTGCCAGCAGCTCCAGGCTAACGGGCTACAATGAGCAGTTCTTC. As protein: CASSSRLTGYNEQFF. The chain has TRBV7-4 and TRBJ2-1; D unresolved. The V and J ends lost 4 bases and 3 bases respectively, with 13 bases between them. Per the germline V gene, CDR1 is SGHVT and CDR2 is SQSDAQ. This CDR3 contains 15 residues.

This clonotype turned up a few times. The rearrangement uses TRBV7-9 and TRBJ2-5, with a possible D match to TRBD2 (6 bases). This CDR3 contains 16 residues. Trimming pared 4 bases from V and 7 bases from J, leaving 22 bases between. The germline CDR1 and CDR2 sequences are SEHNR and FQNEAQ (reference sequence). DNA of the CDR3: TGTGCCAGCAGCTCCTCAAGAGACCCCGGGAGAGGGACCCAGTACTTC. The encoded protein is CASSSSRDPGRGTQYF.

The V and J genes are TRBV6-1 and TRBJ2-6; possible D gene TRBD1, 5 bases. CDR3 size: 16 residues. The V and J ends lost 3 bases and 4 bases respectively, with 13 bases between them. From germline, CDR1 is MNHNS and CDR2 SASEGT. The CDR3 DNA is TGTGCCAGCAGTGACAGGGCTATTTCCGGGGCCAACGTCCTGACTTTC. Protein: CASSDRAISGANVLTF.

The chain joins TRBV12-3 or TRBV12-4 to TRBJ2-2; no clear D gene. The V end lost 6 bases, the J end lost 3 bases, and 11 bases lay between the germline ends. The CDR3 has 14 amino acids. CDR3 amino acids: CASSKLGHTGELFF. The CDR3 DNA is TGTGCCAGCAGCAAATTGGGTCACACCGGGGAGCTGTTTTTT.

The chain has TRBV30 and TRBJ2-5, with D uncertain. In germline, CDR1 is GTSNPN, CDR2 SVGIG (reference sequence). The CDR3 contains 11 residues. V lost 0 bases and J lost 5, with 4 bases in between. The CDR3 DNA reads as TGTGCCTGGAGTGTATTGGAGACCCAGTACTTC. Residues: CAWSVLETQYF.